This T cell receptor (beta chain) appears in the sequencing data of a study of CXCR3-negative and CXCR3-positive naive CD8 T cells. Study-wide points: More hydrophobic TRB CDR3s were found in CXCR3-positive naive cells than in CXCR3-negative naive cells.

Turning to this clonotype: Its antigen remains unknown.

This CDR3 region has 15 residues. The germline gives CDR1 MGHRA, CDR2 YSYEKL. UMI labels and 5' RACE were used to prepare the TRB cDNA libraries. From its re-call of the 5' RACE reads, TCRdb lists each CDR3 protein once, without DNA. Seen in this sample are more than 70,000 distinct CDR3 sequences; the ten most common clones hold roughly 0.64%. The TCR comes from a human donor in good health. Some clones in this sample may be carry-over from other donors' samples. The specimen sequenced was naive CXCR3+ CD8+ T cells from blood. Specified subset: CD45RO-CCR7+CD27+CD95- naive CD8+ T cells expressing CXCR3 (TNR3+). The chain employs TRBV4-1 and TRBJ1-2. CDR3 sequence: CASSQEPRPNYGYTF.